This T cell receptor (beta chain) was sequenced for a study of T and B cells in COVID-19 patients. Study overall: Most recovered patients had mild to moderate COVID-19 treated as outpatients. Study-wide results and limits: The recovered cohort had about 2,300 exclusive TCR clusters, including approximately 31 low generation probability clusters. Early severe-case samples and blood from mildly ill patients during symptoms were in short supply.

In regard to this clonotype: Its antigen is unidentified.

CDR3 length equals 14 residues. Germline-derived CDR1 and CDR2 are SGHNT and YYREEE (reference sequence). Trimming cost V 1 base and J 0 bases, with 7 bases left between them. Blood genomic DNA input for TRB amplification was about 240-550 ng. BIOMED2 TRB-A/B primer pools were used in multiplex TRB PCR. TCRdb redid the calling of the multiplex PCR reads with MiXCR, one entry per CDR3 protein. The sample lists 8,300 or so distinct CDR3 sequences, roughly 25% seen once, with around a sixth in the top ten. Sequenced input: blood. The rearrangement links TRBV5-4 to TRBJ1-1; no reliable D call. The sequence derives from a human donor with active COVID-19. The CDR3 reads CASSLIGVNTEAFF. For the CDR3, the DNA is TGTGCCAGCAGCTTGATTGGTGTGAACACTGAAGCTTTCTTT.